This TCR beta chain stems from a study of STAT5B mutations in CD4+ large granular lymphocyte leukemia. In the study overall: Healthy donors showed HLA-associated enrichment of the CDR3 'QG' motif. General observations from the study: Higher CD4+ than CD8+ T-LGLL clonality might reflect small sample size.

The table lists this clone with a few counts. The antigen is undetermined. In the original analysis: A productive frequency of 2.59 x 10-5 was the lowest detectable. Assay used: immunoSEQ multiplex PCR; TCRdb lists only in-frame clones, some missing. The DNA was the basis for D and trimming; V, J and clone size are from that table. The sample contains around 30,000 clones, about two thirds of which appear only once. The length of the CDR3 is 13 residues. In germline, CDR1 is SGHNT, CDR2 YYREEE (reference sequence). The V and J ends lost 5 bases and 1 base respectively, with 9 bases between them. The sample consisted of CD4+ T cells from blood buffy coats. This TCR was sampled from a human donor in good health. The chain has TRBV5-4 and TRBJ1-1; D gene unclear. CDR3 DNA: TGTGCCAGCAGACGCGACCCGAACACTGAAGCTTTCTTT. Its translation: CASRRDPNTEAFF.